This T cell receptor (beta chain) was captured by sequencing in a study of somatic mutations in cytotoxic T cells in rheumatoid arthritis. For the study at large: The researchers flow-sorted some T-cell populations stained with V beta antibodies and got nearly 100% purity, and these included V beta1+ cells sequenced for TCRB.

General study findings and limits: It was found that CD8+ T-cell clonality in rheumatoid arthritis patients did not differ significantly from that in age-matched healthy controls. CD8+ clonality increased with age in rheumatoid arthritis patients but not in healthy controls.

TCRdb's copy holds only in-frame clones and misses some; the assay was immunoSEQ multiplex PCR. The sample shows about 3,900 clones, roughly 92% of them seen only once. This CDR3 has 15 amino acids. The ends lost 5 bases at V and 2 bases at J; junction bases unmatched: 5. Germline CDR1 and CDR2: LNHDA and SQIVND (reference sequence). CD4+ cells and CD8+ cells were each obtained through positive magnetic bead selection, and their purity was assessed by flow cytometry. As to this clone: Its antigen is not known.

The sequence derives from a woman aged 55-69 years with rheumatoid arthritis. J is TRBJ1-2 and V is TRBV19; 10 nucleotides line up with TRBD1. The sequenced sample was CD8+ T cells sorted from blood. The CDR3 DNA follows: TGTGCCAGTAGTGACGGGACAGGGGCAAACTATGGCTACACCTTC. Protein: CASSDGTGANYGYTF.